These T cell receptor beta chains were read from a single sample in a study of T-cell memory formation after mild COVID-19. TCRdb re-analysed the 5' RACE reads in MiXCR, keeping a single row per CDR3 protein. The data contain roughly 500,000 distinct CDR3 sequences, over 20% of them singletons. The sample taken for sequencing was PBMCs or a T cell subset sorted from them (not recorded which). These receptors came from an adult woman who had mild COVID-19 (a few samples of this study predate the infection). Cell type and time point are not known. The CDR3 runs from the conserved cysteine through the conserved F or W. The order of the fields is CDR3 protein, CDR3 DNA, clone size, J gene, D gene, CDR3 length, V gene. A D gene is named only where the DNA matches it firmly. The size entry is marked missing in some rows and otherwise reads once, few, many or a size class.

CASSRDRENEKLFF	TGCGCCAGCAGCAGAGACAGAGAGAATGAAAAACTGTTTTTT	few	TRBJ1-4	.	14	TRBV5-1
CASSVGQGGEQYF	TGTGCCAGCAGTGTGGGACAGGGGGGCGAGCAGTACTTC	few	TRBJ2-7	TRBD1	13	TRBV12-3/TRBV12-4
CASSDRKGPDTGELFF	TGTGCCAGCAGTGATCGGAAGGGGCCTGACACCGGGGAGCTGTTTTTT	.	TRBJ2-2	.	16	TRBV2
CAWTQGETQLNTEAFF	TGTGCCTGGACCCAAGGGGAGACCCAATTGAACACTGAAGCTTTCTTT	.	TRBJ1-1	.	16	TRBV30
CASSMDRGGENIQYF	TGCGCCAGCAGCATGGACAGGGGCGGTGAAAACATTCAGTACTTC	.	TRBJ2-4	TRBD1	15	TRBV5-1
CASSPPPLNYGYTF	TGTGCCAGCTCACCACCTCCCCTTAACTATGGCTACACCTTC	.	TRBJ1-2	.	14	TRBV18
CASSLDRMNTEAFF	TGTGCCAGCAGTTTGGATAGAATGAACACTGAAGCTTTCTTT	many	TRBJ1-1	.	14	TRBV12-3/TRBV12-4
CSAPLPGYYGYTF	TGCAGTGCCCCCCTCCCAGGTTACTATGGCTACACCTTC	.	TRBJ1-2	.	13	TRBV20-1
CASSVSPGGRTYEQYF	TGTGCCAGCAGCGTTTCCCCGGGCGGGAGAACCTACGAGCAGTACTTC	few	TRBJ2-7	TRBD2	16	TRBV9
CASSLVGAAGSSYNEQFF	TGTGCCAGCAGCTTAGTGGGAGCGGCGGGCAGCTCCTACAATGAGCAGTTCTTC	.	TRBJ2-1	.	18	TRBV7-8
CASSRQVEADTQYF	TGTGCTAGCAGCCGCCAGGTGGAGGCAGATACGCAGTATTTT	.	TRBJ2-3	.	14	TRBV7-7
CASIAAGTGLTEAFF	TGTGCCAGCATAGCAGCCGGGACAGGGTTAACTGAAGCTTTCTTT	.	TRBJ1-1	TRBD1	15	TRBV27
CSARDLAGTNTEQFF	TGCAGTGCTAGAGATCTAGCGGGGACGAATACTGAGCAGTTCTTC	few	TRBJ2-1	TRBD2	15	TRBV20-1
CSARTGGNTGELFF	TGCAGTGCTAGGACAGGGGGCAACACCGGGGAGCTGTTTTTT	.	TRBJ2-2	TRBD1	14	TRBV20-1
CAWSYFGTSVYNEQFF	TGTGCCTGGAGTTATTTCGGGACTAGCGTATACAATGAGCAGTTCTTC	few	TRBJ2-1	TRBD2	16	TRBV30
CASRSGTYPSYEQYF	TGTGCCAGCAGGTCGGGGACGTACCCCTCCTACGAGCAGTACTTC	few	TRBJ2-7	.	15	TRBV7-2
CAWSVDRAEAFF	TGTGCCTGGAGTGTCGACAGGGCTGAAGCTTTCTTT	.	TRBJ1-1	TRBD1	12	TRBV30
CASSLGGVDGELFF	TGTGCCAGCAGCTTAGGCGGGGTTGACGGGGAGCTGTTTTTT	.	TRBJ2-2	.	14	TRBV11-2
CASSFRDTTRSSEQYF	TGTGCCAGCAGCTTTAGGGACACCACAAGGTCGAGCGAGCAGTACTTC	.	TRBJ2-7	.	16	TRBV11-2
CASSRRDGDSPLHF	TGTGCCAGCAGTCGCCGGGACGGGGATTCACCCCTCCACTTT	few	TRBJ1-6	.	14	TRBV7-9
CASSPQPGLAIGELFF	TGTGCCAGCAGCCCCCAGCCGGGACTAGCGATCGGGGAGCTGTTTTTT	.	TRBJ2-2	TRBD2	16	TRBV9
CASSLGLARGYEQYF	TGTGCCAGCAGCCTTGGACTAGCGAGGGGCTACGAGCAGTACTTC	.	TRBJ2-7	TRBD2	15	TRBV6-2/TRBV6-3
CASSRGTARTDTQYF	TGTGCCAGCAGCCGGGGGACAGCTCGCACAGATACGCAGTATTTT	.	TRBJ2-3	.	15	TRBV27
CASSHRGGRQNTEAFF	TGTGCCAGCAGCCACCGGGGGGGCCGGCAGAACACTGAAGCTTTCTTT	.	TRBJ1-1	.	16	TRBV7-3